These 10 T cell receptor beta chains were all obtained from the same sample, sequenced in a study of shared clonotypes between healthy human individuals. Sequenced by immunoSEQ multiplex PCR; TCRdb stores in-frame clones only, minus some. The sample yields approximately 2,300,000 clones, just under 95% seen once. The sample consisted of naive CD4+ T cells from PBMCs. Subset denoted: CD45RA+ positively selected. Receptor source: a man between 18 and 29 years old in good health. Some clones in this sample may be carry-over from other donors' samples.

This chain joins TRBV2 and TRBJ2-7; 8 nucleotides align to TRBD2. Germline V gene lookup returns CDR1 SNHLY and CDR2 FYNNEI. After removal of 6 bases from V and 4 bases from J, the junction contained 8 bases not matched to a gene. This CDR3 is built from 14 residues. In DNA form, the CDR3 reads TGTGCCAGCAGCCTTAGCGGGACCACTTACGAGCAGTACTTC. Translated, it gives CASSLSGTTYEQYF.

The chain joins TRBV9 to TRBJ2-3; D may match TRBD1 or TRBD2 (6 bases each). The ends were cut back, 6 bases at V and 0 bases at J, with 14 bases in the middle. CDR1 is SGDLS and CDR2 is YYNGEE in the germline V gene. This CDR3 is 15 amino acids long. The DNA of the CDR3 is TGTGCCAGCAACGTGAGGGGGGTTAGCACAGATACGCAGTATTTT. It codes for CASNVRGVSTDTQYF. The full variable domain, completed using reference TRBV9 and TRBJ2-3, is DSGVTQTPKHLITATGQRVTLRCSPRSGDLSVYWYQQSLDQGLQFLIQYYNGEERAKGNILERFSAQQFPDLHSELNLSSLELGDSALYFCASNVRGVSTDTQYFGPGTRLTVL.

This chain links TRBV9 with TRBJ2-5; 12 bases are shared with TRBD2. Germline values: CDR1 SGDLS, CDR2 YYNGEE. CDR3 length: 16 amino acids. V shed 3 bases and J 5 bases; nucleotides not matched to a gene: 8. CDR3: CASSGLAGEGTETQYF. The CDR3 DNA sequence: TGTGCCAGCAGCGGACTAGCGGGAGAGGGCACGGAGACCCAGTACTTC.

This clone was recorded once. The V and J genes are TRBV15 and TRBJ2-5; D is possibly TRBD2 (6 bases). The end of the DNA is better explained by TRBJ2-7, so the J call may be wrong. Germline V gene lookup returns CDR1 LNHNV and CDR2 YYDKDF (reference sequence). There are 15 residues in the CDR3. This CDR3 is CATSTTPGGSYEQYF. In nucleotides, the CDR3 is TGTGCCACCAGCACAACACCCGGGGGATCCTACGAGCAGTACTTC.

As to this clone: The same CDR3 also results from other DNA sequences found in this sample. This chain's CDR3 is CASSFGRYEQYF. The CDR3 DNA reads as TGTGCCAGCAGTTTCGGTCGATACGAGCAGTACTTC. The rearrangement links TRBV28 to TRBJ2-7; D unresolved. The V and J ends lost 3 bases and 4 bases respectively, with 7 bases between them. This CDR3 contains 12 residues. Per germline, CDR1 MDHEN and CDR2 SYDVKM.

This clone was seen only once. The chain has TRBV10-3 and TRBJ1-2; unclear D gene. The CDR3 has 13 amino acids. V was pared by 2 bases and J by 4 bases, with 8 bases between. Per the germline V gene, CDR1 is ENHRY and CDR2 is SYGVKD. In DNA, the CDR3 is TGTGCCATCAGTGAGATTGGAATCTATGGCTACACCTTC. Translating it yields CAISEIGIYGYTF.

This chain uses TRBV6-5 with TRBJ1-5; no clear D gene. The CDR3 length is 14 residues. Trimming cost V 4 bases and J 3 bases, with 10 bases left between them. The V gene's germline CDR1 is MNHEY and CDR2 SVGAGI. This CDR3 is CASSSDGNNQPQHF. The DNA of the CDR3 is TGTGCCAGCAGTTCGGACGGGAACAATCAGCCCCAGCATTTT.

The rearrangement uses TRBV4-1 and TRBJ1-2; 9 positions match TRBD1. Germline trimming cut 1 base from V and 7 bases from J; bases unmatched to any gene: 13. CDR3 size: 17 residues. Per germline, CDR1 MGHRA and CDR2 YSYEKL. CDR3 bases: TGCGCCAGCAGCCAAGGACAGGGGGAGACCCTAAGGGGTGGCTACACCTTC. It specifies CASSQGQGETLRGGYTF.

The chain combines TRBV11-2 with TRBJ2-5, with D possibly being TRBD1 or TRBD2 (5 bases each). V lost 4 bases and J lost 0, with 9 bases in between. Looked up from germline, CDR1 is SGHAT and CDR2 is FQNNGV. The CDR3 is 14 amino acids. The CDR3 here is CASSSGRNQETQYF. As DNA, the CDR3 is TGTGCCAGCAGCTCGGGACGTAACCAAGAGACCCAGTACTTC.

This chain links TRBV19 with TRBJ2-2, with TRBD1 matching over 7 bases. The CDR3 totals 17 residues. The J segment lost 5 bases and the V segment lost 1 base, leaving 10 bases of the junction unmatched. The germline gives CDR1 LNHDA, CDR2 SQIVND (reference sequence). This CDR3 reads CASSIGPLQGRTGELFF. In DNA, the CDR3 is TGTGCCAGTAGTATAGGGCCTCTACAGGGGCGGACCGGGGAGCTGTTTTTT.